This T cell receptor (beta chain) emerged from a study of identical twins. TCRdb reprocessed the 5' RACE reads via MiXCR and lists one record per CDR3 protein. The sample consists of 1.5 million to 2 million distinct CDR3 sequences, about 31% of them appearing once. Study observations and caveats: The study found weaker excess twin sharing in beta out-of-frame sequences. Within cord blood, abundant beta clonotypes carried fewer insertions, but memory repertoires showed no such trend.

Details on this clonotype: Antigen specificity is unknown.

This clonotype was obtained from a newborn girl in good health. Sequenced input: cord blood.

DNA for the CDR3: TGTGCCAGTCGGACTAGCGGGGCGGACAATGAGCAGTTCTTC. Its translation is CASRTSGADNEQFF. The chain combines TRBV2 with TRBJ2-1, with TRBD2 identical over 12 bases. Trimming took 9 bases from V and 5 from J; bases not matched to a gene: 5. The CDR3 runs 14 residues. Germline V gene data show CDR1 as SNHLY and CDR2 as FYNNEI.